The 32 T cell receptor beta chains below were found in one sample sequenced in a study of cytomegalovirus exposure and HLA in healthy donors (dated by TCRdb to about 2017). Library method: the immunoSEQ multiplex PCR assay. A mixture of 60 forward primers for TCR Vbeta segments and 13 reverse primers for TCR Jbeta segments was used in the multiplex PCR. TCRdb's version of the immuneACCESS table is confined to in-frame rearrangements and falls short of the full clone set. An unresolved V gene accounts for under half of the shortfall where checked; the remainder is of unknown origin. Counted in this sample were about 120,000 clones; 8.5% to 10% of them appeared once. The top ten clonotypes cover 3% of the sample. Sequenced input: PBMCs. Every receptor here comes from a man aged 25 to 45 in good health and CMV-seronegative.

The rearrangement joins TRBV9 to TRBJ2-2, with a tentative D call TRBD1 (6 bases). Trimming cost V 3 bases and J 7 bases, with 13 bases left between them. The CDR3 is made up of 14 amino acids. Germline V lookup: CDR1 SGDLS, CDR2 YYNGEE. The CDR3 loop reads CASSAQGWGGELFF. CDR3 DNA sequence: TGTGCCAGCAGCGCACAGGGATGGGGCGGGGAGCTGTTTTTT.

This clone was counted a few times. CDR3 nucleotides: TGTGCCAGCAGTTACGTTGAGGGAGGGCAGCCCCAGCATTTT. It codes for CASSYVEGGQPQHF. This chain links TRBV6-5 with TRBJ1-5; D is uncertain. In germline, CDR1 is MNHEY, CDR2 SVGAGI. The CDR3 has 14 amino acids. V dropped 2 bases and J dropped 7 bases, with 12 bases sitting between them.

This chain connects TRBV19 to TRBJ1-1, with 8 positions matching TRBD1. Germline CDR1 is LNHDA and CDR2 is SQIVND (reference sequence). J was trimmed by 6 bases and V by 6 bases; bases with no gene match: 21. The CDR3 totals 18 residues. CDR3 loop: CASSLHRGGNPNPAEAFF. The CDR3 nucleotides read TGTGCCAGTAGCCTACACAGGGGGGGTAACCCCAACCCCGCTGAAGCTTTCTTT.

The chain recombines TRBV19 with TRBJ2-7, with TRBD1 as a possible D gene (5 bases). The CDR3 covers 15 residues. Trimming stripped 4 bases from V and 2 bases from J, with 15 bases between. The germline V gene encodes CDR1 LNHDA and CDR2 SQIVND (reference sequence). CDR3 loop: CASSTKTDFPYEQYF. DNA for the CDR3: TGTGCCAGTAGTACTAAGACAGATTTCCCCTACGAGCAGTACTTC.

In this sample, this clone turned up a few times. The gene calls are TRBV18 and TRBJ1-1, with unresolved D. Per the germline V gene, CDR1 is KGHSH and CDR2 is LQKENI. Deletions cut 3 bases from V and 7 bases from J, with 9 bases between. The CDR3 loop spans 12 amino acids. CDR3 region: CASSPAGSEAFF. Here the CDR3 DNA reads TGTGCCAGCTCACCGGCGGGGAGTGAAGCTTTCTTT.

This chain links TRBV6-5 with TRBJ1-2; 9 bases align to TRBD1. The germline V gene encodes CDR1 MNHEY and CDR2 SVGAGI. The CDR3 spans 15 residues. V shed 0 bases, J shed 2 bases, and the junction held 1 base outside the gene matches. CDR3 coding DNA: TGTGCCAGCAGTTACTCGACAGGGGGAAACTATGGCTACACCTTC. Its translation: CASSYSTGGNYGYTF.

This clone has only a few counts. The rearrangement joins TRBV25-1 to TRBJ1-1; a possible D gene is TRBD1 (5 bases). In germline, CDR1 is MGHDK, CDR2 SYGVNS. Trimming removed 3 bases from V and 0 bases from J, with 8 bases in between. CDR3 length: 14 amino acids. The DNA for the CDR3 is TGTGCCAGCAGTGAGGGAGGGGTGAACACTGAAGCTTTCTTT. Protein: CASSEGGVNTEAFF.

The V and J genes are TRBV28 and TRBJ1-3, with D unresolved. Trimming left V 1 base short and J 3 bases short, with 4 bases between. Germline loops: CDR1 MDHEN, CDR2 SYDVKM. This CDR3 spans 13 amino acids. This CDR3 reads CASSLYGGNTIYF. The CDR3 DNA is TGTGCCAGCAGTTTATACGGTGGAAACACCATATATTTT.

This clone turned up a few times. Other DNA sequences within the sample encode an identical CDR3. CDR3 protein: CASSEAGHSPYEQYF. For the CDR3, the DNA is TGTGCCAGCAGTGAAGCTGGGCACTCACCCTACGAGCAGTACTTC. The chain links TRBV6-1 to TRBJ2-7; D is ambiguous. Germline V gene data show CDR1 as MNHNS and CDR2 as SASEGT. The CDR3 totals 15 residues. V was pared by 0 bases and J by 2 bases, with 11 bases between.

This clone appeared a few times. Other nucleotide sequences in the sample specify the same CDR3. J is TRBJ2-5 and V is TRBV7-9, with TRBD2 matching 16 bases. Trimming cost V 5 bases and J 4 bases; bases outside gene matches: 4. Germline V CDR1 and CDR2: SEHNR, FQNEAQ (reference sequence). The CDR3 sequence is 16 residues long. CDR3 DNA sequence: TGTGCCAGCAGCCTGGGACTAGCGGGAGGGCCAGAGACCCAGTACTTC. It encodes CASSLGLAGGPETQYF. Full variable domain (outside the CDR3, taken from reference TRBV7-9 and TRBJ2-5): DTGVSQNPRHKITKRGQNVTFRCDPISEHNRLYWYRQTLGQGPEFLTYFQNEAQLEKSRLLSDRFSAERPKGSFSTLEIQRTEQGDSAMYLCASSLGLAGGPETQYFGPGTRLLVL.

The V gene is TRBV5-8, the J gene TRBJ2-5; TRBD1 matches 7 bases. This CDR3 is 16 amino acids long. CDR1 is SGHTS, CDR2 YDEGEE, per germline. V shed 0 bases, J shed 3 bases, and the junction held 8 bases outside the gene matches. The chain's CDR3 is CASSLGSGGHKETQYF. The CDR3 DNA reads TGTGCCAGCAGCTTGGGTTCAGGGGGACACAAAGAGACCCAGTACTTC.

The chain joins TRBV5-3 to TRBJ2-7, with D perhaps TRBD1 (6 bases). TRBV5-3 is classed as an ORF, of uncertain function. The CDR3 spans 16 residues. The V and J ends lost 5 bases and 5 bases respectively, with 23 bases between them. CDR3 bases: TGTGCCAGAAGAGGTCCGGGACACGAGGGTGTCCACGAGCAGTACTTC. As protein: CARRGPGHEGVHEQYF.

The rearrangement joins TRBV30 to TRBJ2-7; 12 positions agree with TRBD1. The germline gives CDR1 GTSNPN, CDR2 SVGIG (reference sequence). The CDR3 consists of 14 residues. V lost 2 bases and J lost 5; bases outside the gene matches: 4. The CDR3 coding sequence is TGTGCCTGGAGTCCCGGGACAGGGGGCAACGAGCAGTACTTC. Translation gives CAWSPGTGGNEQYF.

This clone has just a few counts. This chain uses TRBV5-1 with TRBJ2-1; 7 bases match TRBD2. The J segment lost 6 bases and the V segment lost 0 bases, leaving 6 bases of the junction unmatched. Germline values: CDR1 SGHRS, CDR2 YFSETQ. The CDR3 has 15 amino acids. CDR3: CASSLDGRSGNEQFF. The CDR3 DNA reads as TGCGCCAGCAGCTTGGACGGGAGGTCCGGCAATGAGCAGTTCTTC.

This clone was seen only a few times. This chain connects TRBV19 to TRBJ2-2, with D perhaps TRBD1 (5 bases). CDR3 length: 15 amino acids. Germline V gene sequence: CDR1 LNHDA, CDR2 SQIVND (reference sequence). V shed 6 bases and J shed 2 bases, with 13 bases lying between them. CDR3 DNA sequence: TGTGCCAGTAGCCAGACAGTTTTTAACACCGGGGAGCTGTTTTTT. Amino acid sequence: CASSQTVFNTGELFF.

The gene calls are TRBV6-1 and TRBJ2-1, with 8 bases aligning to TRBD1. V shed 4 bases, J shed 4 bases, and the junction held 3 bases outside the gene matches. The CDR3 loop spans 14 amino acids. The V gene's germline CDR1 is MNHNS and CDR2 SASEGT. CDR3 DNA sequence: TGTGCCAGCAGTGCGGGACAGGATTACAATGAGCAGTTCTTC. This gives the protein CASSAGQDYNEQFF.

This clone has more than one count but fewer than ten. The chain has TRBV5-1 and TRBJ1-2; D is possibly TRBD1 (6 bases). CDR1 is SGHRS, CDR2 YFSETQ, per germline. The V and J ends lost 0 bases and 4 bases respectively, with 10 bases between them. The CDR3 has 14 amino acids. The CDR3 nucleotides are TGCGCCAGCAGCTTGGCCCCAGGGGCCTATGGCTACACCTTC. This translates into CASSLAPGAYGYTF. Based on the CDR3 plus reference TRBV5-1 and TRBJ1-2, the full variable domain is KAGVTQTPRYLIKTRGQQVTLSCSPISGHRSVSWYQQTPGQGLQFLFEYFSETQRNKGNFPGRFSGRQFSNSRSEMNVSTLELGDSALYLCASSLAPGAYGYTFGSGTRLTVV.

The chain employs TRBV11-2 and TRBJ2-7; TRBD1 matches at 8 bases. This CDR3 region has 13 residues. With V trimmed by 7 bases and J by 4 bases, 6 bases remained unmatched. Germline lookup yields CDR1 SGHAT and CDR2 FQNNGV. CDR3 protein: CASIKQGEYEQYF. The DNA for the CDR3 is TGTGCCAGCATAAAACAGGGGGAATACGAGCAGTACTTC.

The CDR3 DNA reads TGCGCCAGCAGGGGACAGCCATCGGATGGCTACACCTTC. Amino acids: CASRGQPSDGYTF. V and J are TRBV5-1 and TRBJ1-2, with 7 nucleotides matching TRBD1. The CDR3 is made up of 13 amino acids. Germline V gene lookup returns CDR1 SGHRS and CDR2 YFSETQ. V trimming: 5 bases; J trimming: 6 bases; junction bases outside the gene matches: 7.

Of note for this clone: One junction end does not reproduce the germline sequence, and a read error may be involved. The V call is TRBV19, the J call TRBJ1-5, with D possibly being TRBD1 (6 bases). The CDR3 covers 14 residues. Germline V gene lookup returns CDR1 LNHDA and CDR2 SQIVND (reference sequence). The CDR3 sequence is CASSWDTEGQPQNF. The CDR3 DNA sequence: TGTGCCAGTAGTTGGGACACAGAGGGGCAGCCCCAGAATTTT.

The chain uses TRBV9 and TRBJ2-3; D unclear. The V and J ends lost 1 base and 0 bases respectively, with 3 bases between them. CDR1 is SGDLS and CDR2 is YYNGEE in the germline V gene. CDR3 length: 13 residues. The CDR3 loop is CASSVPSTDTQYF. CDR3 sequence (DNA): TGTGCCAGCAGCGTACCTAGCACAGATACGCAGTATTTT.

The V and J genes are TRBV4-3 and TRBJ1-5; 8 bases line up with TRBD1. Germline V lookup: CDR1 LGHNA, CDR2 YSLEER. This CDR3 region has 16 residues. V lost 0 bases and J lost 6; bases outside the gene matches: 7. CDR3 coding DNA: TGCGCCAGCAGCCAAGATACCGACAGGGGAACTCAGCCCCAGCATTTT. This sequence encodes CASSQDTDRGTQPQHF.

The chain combines TRBV7-9 with TRBJ1-1; D uncertain. The CDR3 is 12 residues long. V lost 5 bases to trimming and J lost 11 bases, with 15 bases between them. CDR1 and CDR2 from the germline V gene are SEHNR and FQNEAQ (reference sequence). The CDR3 is CASSKSTSRAFF. The CDR3 DNA reads TGTGCCAGCAGCAAGAGCACATCTAGGGCTTTCTTT.

The chain carries TRBV9 and TRBJ2-3; D remains unclear. The germline V gene has CDR1 SGDLS and CDR2 YYNGEE. This CDR3 has 11 residues. The V and J ends lost 7 bases and 0 bases respectively, with 3 bases between them. CDR3 amino acids: CASSSTDTQYF. The CDR3, as DNA: TGTGCCAGCTCGAGCACAGATACGCAGTATTTT.

This clone turned up a few times. DNA of the CDR3: TGTGCCAGCTCACTCGCGTCAGGGCAAGAGACCCAGTACTTC. Protein sequence: CASSLASGQETQYF. The V call is TRBV18, the J call TRBJ2-5; D is perhaps TRBD1 (5 bases). This CDR3 is 14 amino acids long. V was clipped by 4 bases and J by 2 bases, with 11 bases between them. CDR1 is KGHSH and CDR2 is LQKENI in the germline V gene. Full variable domain (outside the CDR3, taken from reference TRBV18 and TRBJ2-5): NAGVMQNPRHLVRRRGQEARLRCSPMKGHSHVYWYRQLPEEGLKFMVYLQKENIIDESGMPKERFSAEFPKEGPSILRIQQVVRGDSAAYFCASSLASGQETQYFGPGTRLLVL.

Written as DNA, the CDR3 is TGTGCCAGCACCTCCGGGACAGGGAAGCAGACCCAGTACTTC. Its protein is CASTSGTGKQTQYF. The chain links TRBV27 to TRBJ2-5; TRBD1 matches at 9 bases. Germline CDR1 reads MNHEY; CDR2 reads SMNVEV (reference sequence). Trimming removed 7 bases from V and 6 bases from J; junction bases left unmatched: 9. The CDR3 contains 14 residues.

V usage is TRBV7-9 and J usage is TRBJ2-1; no firm D call. Germline V lookup: CDR1 SEHNR, CDR2 FQNEAQ (reference sequence). V was pared by 1 base and J by 0 bases, with 4 bases between. This CDR3 has 14 amino acids. This CDR3 is CASSLGSSYNEQFF. The CDR3 coding sequence is TGTGCCAGCAGCTTAGGGAGCTCCTACAATGAGCAGTTCTTC.

This clone has just a few counts. The chain has TRBV7-9 and TRBJ2-1, with 7 bases aligning to TRBD2. The CDR3 is made up of 16 amino acids. J was trimmed by 6 bases and V by 1 base; bases with no gene match: 9. Per germline, CDR1 SEHNR and CDR2 FQNEAQ (reference sequence). The CDR3: CASSLEGNPGGNEQFF. The CDR3 nucleotides are TGTGCCAGCAGCTTAGAGGGGAATCCGGGGGGCAATGAGCAGTTCTTC.

The V gene is TRBV15, the J gene TRBJ2-5; D unclear. V lost 5 bases and J lost 5, with 9 bases in between. Germline assignment: CDR1 LNHNV and CDR2 YYDKDF (reference sequence). This CDR3 has 12 amino acids. CDR3 sequence: CATSGRFETQYF. CDR3 nucleotide sequence: TGTGCCACCAGCGGCAGGTTCGAGACCCAGTACTTC.

The table lists this clone with a few counts. The V and J genes are TRBV7-9 and TRBJ1-1; 7 bases align to TRBD1. After removal of 4 bases from V and 4 bases from J, the junction contained 9 bases not matched to a gene. Germline-derived CDR1 and CDR2 are SEHNR and FQNEAQ (reference sequence). The CDR3 covers 15 residues. This CDR3 is CASSSRRGRRTEAFF. The CDR3 bases are TGTGCCAGCAGCTCTAGGAGGGGGCGTCGCACTGAAGCTTTCTTT. The complete variable domain, with remaining parts taken from reference TRBV7-9 and TRBJ1-1, reads DTGVSQNPRHKITKRGQNVTFRCDPISEHNRLYWYRQTLGQGPEFLTYFQNEAQLEKSRLLSDRFSAERPKGSFSTLEIQRTEQGDSAMYLCASSSRRGRRTEAFFGQGTRLTVV.

This clone occurred a few times. The genes are TRBV5-1 and TRBJ1-2, with a weak D call TRBD1 (6 bases). CDR1 and CDR2 from the germline V gene are SGHRS and YFSETQ. V lost 3 bases and J 4 bases, leaving 19 bases between the germline ends. The CDR3 is 16 amino acids. In DNA form, the CDR3 reads TGCGCCAGCAGCTCGCACCGACAGGCCCCCGGCTATGGCTACACCTTC. It encodes CASSSHRQAPGYGYTF.

This clone came up a few times. The chain carries TRBV5-4 and TRBJ1-4, with D unclear. Germline CDR1 and CDR2: SGHNT and YYREEE (reference sequence). Trimming cost V 0 bases and J 8 bases, with 11 bases left between them. There are 14 residues in the CDR3. The CDR3 DNA sequence: TGTGCCAGCAGCTTGGGCCTTGGCGGCGAAAAACTGTTTTTT. As protein: CASSLGLGGEKLFF.